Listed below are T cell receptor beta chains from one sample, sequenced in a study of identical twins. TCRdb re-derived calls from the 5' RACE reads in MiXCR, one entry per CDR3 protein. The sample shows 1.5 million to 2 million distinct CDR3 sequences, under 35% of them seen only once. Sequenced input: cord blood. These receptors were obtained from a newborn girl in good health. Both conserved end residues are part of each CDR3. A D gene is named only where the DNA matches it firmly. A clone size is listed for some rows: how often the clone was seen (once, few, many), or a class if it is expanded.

cdr3_nt: TGTGCCAGCAGTTACTCTAGGACAGGGATGACTTCCATCTATGGCTACACCTTC
cdr3_aa: CASSYSRTGMTSIYGYTF
v_call: TRBV6-2/TRBV6-3
j_call: TRBJ1-2
d_call: TRBD1
clone_size: -

cdr3_nt: TGCAGTGCTAGAGGGGCGGGAGGATTGACAGATACGCAGTATTTT
cdr3_aa: CSARGAGGLTDTQYF
v_call: TRBV20-1
j_call: TRBJ2-3
d_call: TRBD2
clone_size: few

cdr3_nt: TGTGCCAGCAGCTCCCCCTTTACGCCCTACAATGAGCAGTACTTC
cdr3_aa: CASSSPFTPYNEQYF
v_call: TRBV11-2
j_call: TRBJ2-7
d_call: -
clone_size: -

cdr3_nt: TGTGCCAGCAGTTTCTCTAGCGTTGTCAATGAGCAGTACTTC
cdr3_aa: CASSFSSVVNEQYF
v_call: TRBV27
j_call: TRBJ2-7
d_call: -
clone_size: -

cdr3_nt: TGTGCCATCAATTTGGTCCGGGACGGGGGCACAGATACGCAGTATTTT
cdr3_aa: CAINLVRDGGTDTQYF
v_call: TRBV6-1
j_call: TRBJ2-3
d_call: -
clone_size: -

cdr3_nt: TGCAGTGCTAGCCGCGGGAGAGCCCCCTACGAGCAGTACTTC
cdr3_aa: CSASRGRAPYEQYF
v_call: TRBV20-1
j_call: TRBJ2-7
d_call: TRBD2
clone_size: -

cdr3_nt: TGTGCCACCAGTCAGGGGGGCGGTATGAACACTGAAGCTTTCTTT
cdr3_aa: CATSQGGGMNTEAFF
v_call: TRBV24-1
j_call: TRBJ1-1
d_call: TRBD1
clone_size: -

cdr3_nt: TGTGCCAGCAGCCGCCGGGACCTCCAAGAGACCCAGTTCTTC
cdr3_aa: CASSRRDLQETQFF
v_call: TRBV11-2
j_call: TRBJ2-1
d_call: -
clone_size: -

cdr3_nt: TGTGCCAGCAGCTTTGAGGGACGGGGATTATATGGCTACACCTTC
cdr3_aa: CASSFEGRGLYGYTF
v_call: TRBV7-9
j_call: TRBJ1-2
d_call: -
clone_size: few

cdr3_nt: TGTGCCAGCAGTGGTAAACGCCACAGCTCCTACAATGAGCAGTTCTTC
cdr3_aa: CASSGKRHSSYNEQFF
v_call: TRBV7-2
j_call: TRBJ2-1
d_call: -
clone_size: -

cdr3_nt: TGTGCCACCAGTGACCCCCGGGGGTATGGCTACACCTTC
cdr3_aa: CATSDPRGYGYTF
v_call: TRBV24-1
j_call: TRBJ1-2
d_call: -
clone_size: many

cdr3_nt: TGTGCCAGCAGCACACTAGGGGAAGGGGGCCGGGAGACCCAGTACTTC
cdr3_aa: CASSTLGEGGRETQYF
v_call: TRBV6-1
j_call: TRBJ2-5
d_call: TRBD1
clone_size: -

cdr3_nt: TGCAGTGTAACGAGGGGGCTAGCGGAGGGCTACGAGCAGTACTTC
cdr3_aa: CSVTRGLAEGYEQYF
v_call: TRBV20-1
j_call: TRBJ2-7
d_call: -
clone_size: few

cdr3_nt: TGTGCCATCAGTGAGTTGACTAACGGGGCCTACAATGAGCAGTTCTTC
cdr3_aa: CAISELTNGAYNEQFF
v_call: TRBV10-3
j_call: TRBJ2-1
d_call: -
clone_size: -

cdr3_nt: TGTGCCAGCAGCCCGTTCACAGGGGGTTCGAGGTTGTACAATGAGCAGTTCTTC
cdr3_aa: CASSPFTGGSRLYNEQFF
v_call: TRBV5-5
j_call: TRBJ2-1
d_call: TRBD1
clone_size: -

cdr3_nt: TGCAGTGCTCAAGGGACTAGCGGGAACACAGATACGCAGTATTTT
cdr3_aa: CSAQGTSGNTDTQYF
v_call: TRBV20-1
j_call: TRBJ2-3
d_call: TRBD2
clone_size: -

cdr3_nt: TGCAGTGCTAGAGTAGCGGGATTCCCAGATACGCAGTATTTT
cdr3_aa: CSARVAGFPDTQYF
v_call: TRBV20-1
j_call: TRBJ2-3
d_call: TRBD2
clone_size: few

cdr3_nt: TGTGCCAGCTCCGTGGGGCTAAAACAAGAGACCCAGTACTTC
cdr3_aa: CASSVGLKQETQYF
v_call: TRBV6-1
j_call: TRBJ2-5
d_call: -
clone_size: -

cdr3_nt: TGTGCCAGCAGTTCGACGAGCTCCTACAATGAGCAGTACTTC
cdr3_aa: CASSSTSSYNEQYF
v_call: TRBV6-2/TRBV6-3
j_call: TRBJ2-7
d_call: -
clone_size: few

cdr3_nt: TGTGCCAGCAGCTTACTGCGGGGACGCCACAATGAGCAGTTCTTC
cdr3_aa: CASSLLRGRHNEQFF
v_call: TRBV7-8
j_call: TRBJ2-1
d_call: -
clone_size: -

cdr3_nt: TGTGCCCACGAGTCCTTAGCGGGAGGAGGGACAGATACGCAGTATTTT
cdr3_aa: CAHESLAGGGTDTQYF
v_call: TRBV21-1
j_call: TRBJ2-3
d_call: -
clone_size: -

cdr3_nt: TGTGCCAGCAGCCCCTCCCGGGACCCCTACACCGGGGAGCTGTTTTTT
cdr3_aa: CASSPSRDPYTGELFF
v_call: TRBV3-1
j_call: TRBJ2-2
d_call: -
clone_size: -

cdr3_nt: TGTGCCAGCAGATCCCGGGCCTTAGCCAAAAACATTCAGTACTTC
cdr3_aa: CASRSRALAKNIQYF
v_call: TRBV27
j_call: TRBJ2-4
d_call: -
clone_size: few

cdr3_nt: TGTGCCATCAGCCTAGCGGGGGGGTACAATGAGCAGTTCTTC
cdr3_aa: CAISLAGGYNEQFF
v_call: TRBV10-3
j_call: TRBJ2-1
d_call: TRBD2
clone_size: -

cdr3_nt: TGTGCCAGCAGTTTAAGGGCCAGCAATCAGCCCCAGCATTTT
cdr3_aa: CASSLRASNQPQHF
v_call: TRBV12-3/TRBV12-4
j_call: TRBJ1-5
d_call: -
clone_size: few

cdr3_nt: TGTGCCAGCAGTCTCAGGGGAGTTTTGGGCACAGGTACGCAGTATTTT
cdr3_aa: CASSLRGVLGTGTQYF
v_call: TRBV12-3/TRBV12-4
j_call: TRBJ2-3
d_call: -
clone_size: -

cdr3_nt: TGCGCCAGCAGCCAACAGTTGGTGGGGCTCAATGAGCAGTACTTC
cdr3_aa: CASSQQLVGLNEQYF
v_call: TRBV4-1
j_call: TRBJ2-7
d_call: -
clone_size: -

cdr3_nt: TGCGCCAGCAGCCAAGATGAGTCTAGCGGGAGGGCAGATACGCAGTATTTT
cdr3_aa: CASSQDESSGRADTQYF
v_call: TRBV4-1
j_call: TRBJ2-3
d_call: TRBD2
clone_size: few

cdr3_nt: TGTGCCAGCAGTTACTCTATAAATCAGCCCCAGCATTTT
cdr3_aa: CASSYSINQPQHF
v_call: TRBV6-5
j_call: TRBJ1-5
d_call: -
clone_size: -

cdr3_nt: TGTGCCAGCAGTTTCTCTGGGATGGGAGATACGCAGTATTTT
cdr3_aa: CASSFSGMGDTQYF
v_call: TRBV28
j_call: TRBJ2-3
d_call: -
clone_size: -

cdr3_nt: TGTGCCACCAGTGTCCAAAGGACTAGCGTTTACGAGCAGTACTTC
cdr3_aa: CATSVQRTSVYEQYF
v_call: TRBV24-1
j_call: TRBJ2-7
d_call: TRBD2
clone_size: many

cdr3_nt: TGTGCCAGCAGCACCCCGGGACTAGAGATTCAGTACTTC
cdr3_aa: CASSTPGLEIQYF
v_call: TRBV7-2
j_call: TRBJ2-4
d_call: TRBD2
clone_size: -

cdr3_nt: TGTGCCAGCACCTCCCAAGTCTCGCGCCAGGTCTTAAACTATGGCTACACCTTC
cdr3_aa: CASTSQVSRQVLNYGYTF
v_call: TRBV28
j_call: TRBJ1-2
d_call: -
clone_size: few

cdr3_nt: TGCGCCAGCAGCTTGGGGGGGACAGTTTTCCATGAGCAGTACTTC
cdr3_aa: CASSLGGTVFHEQYF
v_call: TRBV5-1
j_call: TRBJ2-5
d_call: TRBD1
clone_size: -

cdr3_nt: TGTGCCAGCAGCCGGGGCGGGGAAGTAAACTATGGCTACACCTTC
cdr3_aa: CASSRGGEVNYGYTF
v_call: TRBV6-5
j_call: TRBJ1-2
d_call: -
clone_size: many

cdr3_nt: TGTGCCATCAGTGAGACAGGGAGTGAAGCTTTCTTT
cdr3_aa: CAISETGSEAFF
v_call: TRBV10-3
j_call: TRBJ1-1
d_call: -
clone_size: -

cdr3_nt: TGTGCCATCAGTGAAGAGACAGGATATAATTCACCCCTCCACTTT
cdr3_aa: CAISEETGYNSPLHF
v_call: TRBV10-3
j_call: TRBJ1-6
d_call: -
clone_size: few

cdr3_nt: TGTGCCAGCAGCGCGGGACAGTGGGGACAGCCCCAGCATTTT
cdr3_aa: CASSAGQWGQPQHF
v_call: TRBV6-8
j_call: TRBJ1-5
d_call: TRBD1
clone_size: few

cdr3_nt: TGTGCCTGGAGTTATGGACAGGAAGAGACCCAGTACTTC
cdr3_aa: CAWSYGQEETQYF
v_call: TRBV30
j_call: TRBJ2-5
d_call: TRBD1
clone_size: few

cdr3_nt: TGTGCCATCAGACCTACTGGTAACCCTCCAGATACGCAGTATTTT
cdr3_aa: CAIRPTGNPPDTQYF
v_call: TRBV10-3
j_call: TRBJ2-3
d_call: -
clone_size: -

cdr3_nt: TGTGCCAGGAAGCCTACCCAGTACTTC
cdr3_aa: CARKPTQYF
v_call: TRBV25-1
j_call: TRBJ2-7
d_call: -
clone_size: -

cdr3_nt: TGCGCCAGCAGCCAAGATGGACTAGGGAGGGAGACCCAGTACTTC
cdr3_aa: CASSQDGLGRETQYF
v_call: TRBV4-1
j_call: TRBJ2-5
d_call: TRBD2
clone_size: -

cdr3_nt: TGTGCCAGCAGTCTTCCGACAGGGAGGTTTAATGAAAAACTGTTTTTT
cdr3_aa: CASSLPTGRFNEKLFF
v_call: TRBV6-2/TRBV6-3
j_call: TRBJ1-4
d_call: TRBD1
clone_size: -

cdr3_nt: TGTGCCAGTACTGTGGACAGGGGCCTATCCTATGGCTACACCTTC
cdr3_aa: CASTVDRGLSYGYTF
v_call: TRBV19
j_call: TRBJ1-2
d_call: TRBD1
clone_size: few

cdr3_nt: TGCGCCAGCAGTGCCGCCGTTGGACAGGGTCATAACTATGGCTACACCTTC
cdr3_aa: CASSAAVGQGHNYGYTF
v_call: TRBV10-2
j_call: TRBJ1-2
d_call: TRBD1
clone_size: few

cdr3_nt: TGCAGCGTTGAAGAACTGGTGACACTTTCCTATGGCTACACCTTC
cdr3_aa: CSVEELVTLSYGYTF
v_call: TRBV29-1
j_call: TRBJ1-2
d_call: -
clone_size: -

cdr3_nt: TGCGCCAGCAGCTTTCTGGATAGCGGACTACCCGGGGAGCTGTTTTTT
cdr3_aa: CASSFLDSGLPGELFF
v_call: TRBV5-1
j_call: TRBJ2-2
d_call: -
clone_size: -

cdr3_nt: TGTGCCAGCAGTTTAGCCGGGACTAGCGGGAGGGGTGAGCAGTTCTTC
cdr3_aa: CASSLAGTSGRGEQFF
v_call: TRBV27
j_call: TRBJ2-1
d_call: TRBD2
clone_size: -

cdr3_nt: TGCGCCAGCAGTGAGTCGGTAGGGGCAGGGTTCTATGGCTACACCTTC
cdr3_aa: CASSESVGAGFYGYTF
v_call: TRBV10-2
j_call: TRBJ1-2
d_call: -
clone_size: few

cdr3_nt: TGTGCCAGCAGTGAATCCCTGACTAGCGGGAGGTACGAGCAGTACTTC
cdr3_aa: CASSESLTSGRYEQYF
v_call: TRBV25-1
j_call: TRBJ2-7
d_call: TRBD2
clone_size: few

cdr3_nt: TGTGCCTGGAGTTCCGGTGGGGGGAGCTCTGGAAACACCATATATTTT
cdr3_aa: CAWSSGGGSSGNTIYF
v_call: TRBV30
j_call: TRBJ1-3
d_call: -
clone_size: -

cdr3_nt: TGCAGCGTCGTTCGGGAGGACAGGGGGCGCGGAAAACTGTTTTTT
cdr3_aa: CSVVREDRGRGKLFF
v_call: TRBV29-1
j_call: TRBJ1-4
d_call: TRBD1
clone_size: -

cdr3_nt: TGTGCCAGCAGTTCAATGGGGACTAGAAGTGGCGAGCAGTTCTTC
cdr3_aa: CASSSMGTRSGEQFF
v_call: TRBV28
j_call: TRBJ2-1
d_call: TRBD2
clone_size: -

cdr3_nt: TGTGCCAGCAGTTACCTGGGGGTGGATCAGCCCCAGCATTTT
cdr3_aa: CASSYLGVDQPQHF
v_call: TRBV6-2/TRBV6-3
j_call: TRBJ1-5
d_call: -
clone_size: few

cdr3_nt: TGTGCCAGCAGCCCGGCAGGCCTAGGTCAGCCCCAGCATTTT
cdr3_aa: CASSPAGLGQPQHF
v_call: TRBV4-2
j_call: TRBJ1-5
d_call: -
clone_size: few

cdr3_nt: TGCGCCAGCAGCTTGGGGGGACAGGGTGGGTACAATGAGCAGTTCTTC
cdr3_aa: CASSLGGQGGYNEQFF
v_call: TRBV5-1
j_call: TRBJ2-1
d_call: TRBD1
clone_size: few

cdr3_nt: TGTGCCAGCGTATCAGGGGGGATCCTTTCCTTCACAGATACGCAGTATTTT
cdr3_aa: CASVSGGILSFTDTQYF
v_call: TRBV28
j_call: TRBJ2-3
d_call: -
clone_size: -

cdr3_nt: TGCAGTGCCTGGTGGAGGGGGGATCAGCCCCAGCATTTT
cdr3_aa: CSAWWRGDQPQHF
v_call: TRBV20-1
j_call: TRBJ1-5
d_call: -
clone_size: few